This TCR beta chain was captured by sequencing in a study of long-term antiretroviral therapy in people with HIV. Study context: Collection of the earliest samples took place about a decade ahead of the 2015 immediate-ART recommendation.

The study drew at least one pre-ART and at least two post-ART PBMC samples from every donor. Study conclusions and caveats: Whichever time point was examined, clones expanded before ART dominated the repertoire. CDR3 length ranges were narrower in HIV repertoires than in controls.

Runs used v3.0 of the immunoSEQ assay and were done at survey level. Clones were sequenced by immunoSEQ multiplex PCR, and TCRdb holds only the in-frame ones, with some missing. The sample yields around 21,000 clones, about nine tenths seen once. This clone appeared once. Its antigen is not identified. Source: unsorted PBMCs, taken 2.1 years after starting antiretroviral therapy. This clonotype was obtained from a man between 18 and 29 years old with HIV.

CDR3 amino acids: CASSISPSTEAFF. As DNA, the CDR3 is TGTGCCAGTAGTATAAGCCCCAGCACTGAAGCTTTCTTT. The chain joins TRBV19 to TRBJ1-1; D remains unclear. This CDR3 has 13 amino acids. Germline V CDR1 and CDR2: LNHDA, SQIVND (reference sequence). The V gene lost 2 bases and the J gene lost 4 bases, with 8 bases spanning the gap.